What follows is one TCR beta chain and its context. What it binds is unknown. The source material, RNA transcripts, was used to amplify TCR beta CDR3 regions. TCR CDR3 regions were first amplified by RT-PCR with HTBI primers. MiXCR was run by TCRdb on the multiplex PCR reads, yielding one entry per CDR3 protein. The data show nearly 600,000 distinct CDR3 sequences, 12% to 15% seen once. The data derive from a study of T cells in Graves' hyperthyroidism and ophthalmopathy. About the research overall: Blood from the periphery was taken at initial diagnosis, before any treatment.

Extraction of PBMCs used 9 to 10 ml of fresh peripheral blood. Findings and caveats of the study: Model output signaled ophthalmopathy a median around 6.9 months ahead of onset. Most clonotypes expanded in thyroid above 0.001 were likewise present in blood.

The receptor was isolated from a woman aged 18-30 years with Graves' ophthalmopathy. Material for sequencing was blood.

The CDR3 reads CASSVGELAVSYNEQFF. The DNA of the CDR3 is TGTGCCAGCAGCGTAGGCGAACTAGCGGTTTCCTACAATGAGCAGTTCTTC. V usage is TRBV9 and J usage is TRBJ2-1; 8 nucleotides line up with TRBD2. The CDR3 loop spans 17 amino acids. J lost 1 base, V lost 0 bases, and 6 bases had no gene match. CDR1 is SGDLS, CDR2 YYNGEE, per germline.